This entry lists 16 T cell receptor beta chains sequenced from one sample in a study of CD8 T cells in Susac syndrome. With random hexamers, reverse transcription was performed on 0.5 to 1 ug of RNA. One entry per CDR3 protein, called by TCRdb with MiXCR from the immunoSEQ multiplex PCR reads. The sample has 150,000 to 200,000 distinct CDR3 sequences; 95% to 96% are singletons. Sequencing input: CD4+ T cells from PBMCs. The receptor set was obtained from a human donor with Susac syndrome.

This clonotype was found once. The gene calls are TRBV5-1 and TRBJ1-1; 7 bases are shared with TRBD1. CDR1 is SGHRS and CDR2 is YFSETQ in the germline V gene. V dropped 6 bases and J dropped 0; count of bases not matched to a gene: 17. This CDR3 region has 18 residues. DNA for the CDR3: TGCGCCAGCAACCCAGGGGGGCCAGGGGCGGCAATGAACACTGAAGCTTTCTTT. Its translation is CASNPGGPGAAMNTEAFF.

The chain couples TRBV19 to TRBJ2-6; perhaps TRBD1 as D (6 bases). V was cut by 9 bases and J by 3 bases, with 12 bases left in between. The germline V gene encodes CDR1 LNHDA and CDR2 SQIVND (reference sequence). There are 14 residues in the CDR3. CDR3 sequence (DNA): TGTGCCAGCTCAAGGGGGTTTGGGGCCAACGTCCTGACTTTC. It codes for CASSRGFGANVLTF.

J is TRBJ2-3 and V is TRBV7-3, with TRBD1 identical over 10 bases. V was pared by 1 base and J by 7 bases, with 8 bases of the junction left unmatched. The CDR3 loop spans 16 amino acids. The germline gives CDR1 SGHTA, CDR2 FQGTGA. The CDR3 is CASSLNQGQGTHTQYF. The DNA for the CDR3 is TGTGCCAGCAGCTTAAATCAGGGACAGGGGACCCATACGCAGTATTTT.

This rearrangement joins TRBV28 to TRBJ1-2; unclear D gene. Germline CDR1 is MDHEN and CDR2 is SYDVKM. There are 11 residues in the CDR3. Trimming shortened V by 4 bases and J by 10 bases, and 10 bases separated the two germline ends. The DNA for the CDR3 is TGTGCCAGCAGTTCGACGAGTTCCTACACCTTC. Protein product: CASSSTSSYTF.

The CDR3 DNA follows: TGCGCCAGCAGCCCTGCTAGCGGGGCCTTCCAAGAGACCCAGTACTTC. Its protein is CASSPASGAFQETQYF. J is TRBJ2-5 and V is TRBV5-1; 9 bases are a match to TRBD2. V trimming: 4 bases; J trimming: 1 base; junction bases outside the gene matches: 8. This CDR3 region has 16 residues. Germline CDR1 is SGHRS and CDR2 is YFSETQ. The full variable domain, with the rest looked up from reference TRBV5-1 and TRBJ2-5, is KAGVTQTPRYLIKTRGQQVTLSCSPISGHRSVSWYQQTPGQGLQFLFEYFSETQRNKGNFPGRFSGRQFSNSRSEMNVSTLELGDSALYLCASSPASGAFQETQYFGPGTRLLVL.

This sequence joins TRBV7-8 and TRBJ2-3; 8 bases are shared with TRBD1. This CDR3 has 14 residues. The V segment lost 4 bases and the J segment 1 base; nucleotides outside the gene matches: 1. From germline, CDR1 is SGHVS and CDR2 FQNEAQ. CDR3 residues: CASSSDRGTDTQYF. The CDR3 region has the DNA TGTGCCAGCAGCTCGGACAGGGGCACAGATACGCAGTATTTT.

This rearrangement joins TRBV7-2 to TRBJ2-1; D not resolved. Per the germline V gene, CDR1 is SGHTA and CDR2 is FQGNSA. There are 14 residues in the CDR3. Deletions cut 3 bases from V and 4 bases from J, with 10 bases between. CDR3 in DNA: TGTGCCAGCAGCTTTGGGTCGACATACAATGAGCAGTTCTTC. Encoded protein: CASSFGSTYNEQFF.

The chain carries TRBV30 and TRBJ1-1; the match to TRBD1 covers 7 bases. Germline V gene data show CDR1 as GTSNPN and CDR2 as SVGIG (reference sequence). The trim removed 3 bases at V and 0 bases at J, leaving 7 bases unmatched. The CDR3 consists of 15 residues. Here the CDR3 reads CAWSDRQGMNTEAFF. The DNA of the CDR3 is TGTGCCTGGAGCGATCGACAGGGTATGAACACTGAAGCTTTCTTT.

The J gene is TRBJ2-7, the V gene TRBV6-2 or TRBV6-3; D may correspond to TRBD1 or TRBD2 (5 bases each). V was clipped by 0 bases and J by 0 bases, with 18 bases between them. The CDR3 is 18 residues long. The germline gives CDR1 MNHEY, CDR2 SVGEGT. The CDR3 protein is CASSYSRVGGHSSYEQYF. In DNA form, the CDR3 reads TGTGCCAGCAGTTACTCGAGGGTCGGCGGACATTCCTCCTACGAGCAGTACTTC.

The chain carries TRBV30 and TRBJ2-4; the D is unclear. V was clipped by 1 base and J by 7 bases, with 8 bases between them. CDR1 and CDR2 (germline): GTSNPN, SVGIG (reference sequence). This CDR3 comprises 12 residues. The CDR3 sequence: CAWSGQYNIQYF. CDR3 DNA: TGTGCCTGGAGTGGGCAGTACAACATTCAGTACTTC. Full variable domain (missing parts from reference TRBV30 and TRBJ2-4): SQTIHQWPATLVQPVGSPLSLECTVEGTSNPNLYWYRQAAGRGLQLLFYSVGIGQISSEVPQNLSASRPQDRQFILSSKKLLLSDSGFYLCAWSGQYNIQYFGAGTRLSVL.

The chain is built from TRBV12-3 or TRBV12-4 and TRBJ1-2, with 9 bases that match TRBD1. V lost 6 bases and J lost 1; bases outside the gene matches: 3. The CDR3 has 14 residues. The CDR3 reads CASRPGQGNYGYTF. The CDR3 region has the DNA TGTGCCAGCAGGCCGGGACAGGGTAACTATGGCTACACCTTC.

CDR3 region: CASSPVGPGANVLTF. The CDR3 bases are TGCGCCAGCAGCCCGGTTGGACCTGGGGCCAACGTCCTGACTTTC. The gene calls are TRBV5-1 and TRBJ2-6, with no clear D. Germline V lookup: CDR1 SGHRS, CDR2 YFSETQ. The germline V and J ends were trimmed by 4 bases and 2 bases, with 10 bases remaining between them. CDR3 length equals 15 residues.

V is TRBV20-1 and J is TRBJ2-5; 8 positions agree with TRBD2. This CDR3 region has 14 residues. Germline CDR1 is DFQATT and CDR2 is SNEGSKA (reference sequence). The V gene end was trimmed by 4 bases and the J gene end by 5 bases; junction bases not matched to a gene: 9. CDR3 amino acids: CSANDGRAGETQYF. CDR3 nucleotide sequence: TGCAGTGCTAATGACGGGAGGGCCGGGGAGACCCAGTACTTC.

This clonotype was detected only once. This chain uses TRBV15 with TRBJ2-5; TRBD1 or TRBD2 may be the D gene (6 bases each). Per the germline V gene, CDR1 is LNHNV and CDR2 is YYDKDF (reference sequence). The germline V and J ends were trimmed by 5 bases and 5 bases, with 12 bases remaining between them. The CDR3 contains 13 residues. CDR3 region: CATSPGDWETQYF. CDR3 nucleotide sequence: TGTGCCACCAGCCCAGGGGACTGGGAGACCCAGTACTTC.

The chain uses TRBV20-1 and TRBJ2-3; 8 bases agree with TRBD2. The CDR3 consists of 15 residues. Germline CDR1 DFQATT, CDR2 SNEGSKA (reference sequence). The ends lost 0 bases at V and 3 bases at J; junction bases unmatched: 5. CDR3 residues: CSARDLRLATDTQYF. Written as DNA, the CDR3 is TGCAGTGCTAGAGATCTACGACTAGCGACAGATACGCAGTATTTT.

The chain employs TRBV29-1 and TRBJ2-5; a possible D gene is TRBD1 (8 bases). Germline CDR1 SQVTM, CDR2 ANQGSEA. Trimming left V 6 bases short and J 9 bases short, with 20 bases between. This CDR3 has 13 residues. The CDR3 protein is CSVGRDRTSAQYF. The CDR3 DNA sequence: TGCAGCGTGGGTCGGGACAGGACTAGTGCCCAGTACTTC.